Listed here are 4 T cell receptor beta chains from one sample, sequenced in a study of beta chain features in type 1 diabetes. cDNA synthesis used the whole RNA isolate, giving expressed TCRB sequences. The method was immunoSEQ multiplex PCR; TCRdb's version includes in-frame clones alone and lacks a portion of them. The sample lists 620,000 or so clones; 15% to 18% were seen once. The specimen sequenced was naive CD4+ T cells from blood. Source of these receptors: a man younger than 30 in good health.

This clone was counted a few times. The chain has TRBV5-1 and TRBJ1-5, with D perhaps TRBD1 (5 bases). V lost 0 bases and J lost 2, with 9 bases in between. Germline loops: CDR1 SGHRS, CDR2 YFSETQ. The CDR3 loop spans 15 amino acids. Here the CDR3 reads CASSLEGVRNQPQHF. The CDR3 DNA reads TGCGCCAGCAGCTTGGAAGGGGTGCGCAATCAGCCCCAGCATTTT. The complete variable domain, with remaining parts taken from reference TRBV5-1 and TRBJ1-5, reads KAGVTQTPRYLIKTRGQQVTLSCSPISGHRSVSWYQQTPGQGLQFLFEYFSETQRNKGNFPGRFSGRQFSNSRSEMNVSTLELGDSALYLCASSLEGVRNQPQHFGDGTRLSIL.

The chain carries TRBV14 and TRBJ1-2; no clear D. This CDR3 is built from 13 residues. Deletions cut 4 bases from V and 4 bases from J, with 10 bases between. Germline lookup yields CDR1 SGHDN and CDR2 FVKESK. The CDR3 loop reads CASSPTTSYGYTF. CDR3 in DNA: TGTGCCAGCAGCCCAACCACGAGCTATGGCTACACCTTC.

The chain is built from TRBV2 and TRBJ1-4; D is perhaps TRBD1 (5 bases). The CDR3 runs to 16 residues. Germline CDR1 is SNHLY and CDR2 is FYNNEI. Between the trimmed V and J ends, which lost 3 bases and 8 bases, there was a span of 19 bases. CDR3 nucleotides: TGTGCCAGCAGTGATTACGGGGACTTTACCCTCGAAAAACTGTTTTTT. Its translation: CASSDYGDFTLEKLFF.

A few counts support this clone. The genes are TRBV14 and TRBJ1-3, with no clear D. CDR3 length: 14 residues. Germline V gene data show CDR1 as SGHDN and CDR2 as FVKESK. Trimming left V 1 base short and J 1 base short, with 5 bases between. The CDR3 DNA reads TGTGCCAGCAGCCAAGCTCGGTCTGGAAACACCATATATTTT. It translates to CASSQARSGNTIYF. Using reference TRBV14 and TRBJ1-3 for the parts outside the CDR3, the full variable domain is EAGVTQFPSHSVIEKGQTVTLRCDPISGHDNLYWYRRVMGKEIKFLLHFVKESKQDESGMPNNRFLAERTGGTYSTLKVQPAELEDSGVYFCASSQARSGNTIYFGEGSWLTVV.